Listed below are T cell receptor beta chains from one sample, sequenced in a study of CD8 T cells in ankylosing spondylitis. One entry per CDR3 protein, called by TCRdb with MiXCR from the 5' RACE reads. The repertoire holds 650,000 to 800,000 distinct CDR3 sequences, with around a fifth as singletons. The sample comprised blood, either unsorted or a sorted T cell fraction (not recorded which). All receptors derive from a male donor with ankylosing spondylitis. Each CDR3 is given with its conserved first and last residue.

cdr3_aa: CASSLKRGRGLTYEQYF
j_call: TRBJ2-7
v_call: TRBV12-3/TRBV12-4

cdr3_aa: CASSLSRTPLFDYEQYF
j_call: TRBJ2-7
v_call: TRBV5-1

cdr3_aa: CASSQVAGQGGQPQHF
j_call: TRBJ1-5
v_call: TRBV4-2

cdr3_aa: CSVPGGTGILFF
j_call: TRBJ1-4
v_call: TRBV29-1

cdr3_aa: CASSQEGGTGRTEAFF
j_call: TRBJ1-1
v_call: TRBV4-2

cdr3_aa: CASSETGAEAFF
j_call: TRBJ1-1
v_call: TRBV2

cdr3_aa: CASSLAPAPVGQYF
j_call: TRBJ2-5
v_call: TRBV5-5

cdr3_aa: CAISESTGGDTEAFF
j_call: TRBJ1-1
v_call: TRBV10-3

cdr3_aa: CASSQVARGDTQYF
j_call: TRBJ2-3
v_call: TRBV4-3

cdr3_aa: CASSQVGGRNEQFF
j_call: TRBJ2-1
v_call: TRBV4-1

cdr3_aa: CASSFVDRAGYGYTF
j_call: TRBJ1-2
v_call: TRBV5-1

cdr3_aa: CASSLSASTSGIQETQYF
j_call: TRBJ2-5
v_call: TRBV5-1

cdr3_aa: CASSPDLYGYTF
j_call: TRBJ1-2
v_call: TRBV18

cdr3_aa: CSVERGWGEQFF
j_call: TRBJ2-1
v_call: TRBV29-1

cdr3_aa: CASSLTGAEETQYF
j_call: TRBJ2-5
v_call: TRBV27

cdr3_aa: CASSFGSSVRNNEQFF
j_call: TRBJ2-1
v_call: TRBV5-6

cdr3_aa: CASRGGSSGGYTF
j_call: TRBJ1-2
v_call: TRBV5-1

cdr3_aa: CASSYSGRVYYEQYF
j_call: TRBJ2-7
v_call: TRBV6-2/TRBV6-3

cdr3_aa: CASSEWGTSISTDTQYF
j_call: TRBJ2-3
v_call: TRBV6-1

cdr3_aa: CASSPSRTSRRNEQFF
j_call: TRBJ2-1
v_call: TRBV19

cdr3_aa: CATRTGSPTEAFF
j_call: TRBJ1-1
v_call: TRBV28

cdr3_aa: CASIPWGSGELFF
j_call: TRBJ2-2
v_call: TRBV12-3/TRBV12-4

cdr3_aa: CASSLRQNSNEKLFF
j_call: TRBJ1-4
v_call: TRBV3-1

cdr3_aa: CASSLVGQIDTGELFF
j_call: TRBJ2-2
v_call: TRBV11-3

cdr3_aa: CSARPRDRDSTEAFF
j_call: TRBJ1-1
v_call: TRBV20-1

cdr3_aa: CSASYEASTDTQYF
j_call: TRBJ2-3
v_call: TRBV20-1

cdr3_aa: CASSRQGTNSGANVLTF
j_call: TRBJ2-6
v_call: TRBV6-1

cdr3_aa: CASSLEQITTEAFF
j_call: TRBJ1-1
v_call: TRBV11-2

cdr3_aa: CSAQGLAGVNEQFF
j_call: TRBJ2-1
v_call: TRBV29-1

cdr3_aa: CSVVMGQRYEQYF
j_call: TRBJ2-7
v_call: TRBV29-1

cdr3_aa: CASRGGGGQRDTEAFF
j_call: TRBJ1-1
v_call: TRBV12-3/TRBV12-4

cdr3_aa: CSVDTGAAAEAFF
j_call: TRBJ1-1
v_call: TRBV29-1

cdr3_aa: CASKDGILNTEAFF
j_call: TRBJ1-1
v_call: TRBV6-1

cdr3_aa: CASSPWSESTDTQYF
j_call: TRBJ2-3
v_call: TRBV18

cdr3_aa: CASSESRLAGSRETQYF
j_call: TRBJ2-5
v_call: TRBV2

cdr3_aa: CASSMGLAETYEQYF
j_call: TRBJ2-7
v_call: TRBV5-1

cdr3_aa: CASHPLPGLQLTGELFF
j_call: TRBJ2-2
v_call: TRBV4-1

cdr3_aa: CSVWGDANTGELFF
j_call: TRBJ2-2
v_call: TRBV29-1

cdr3_aa: CSVLTAADTQYF
j_call: TRBJ2-3
v_call: TRBV29-1

cdr3_aa: CASTPGGTGGREQYF
j_call: TRBJ2-7
v_call: TRBV28

cdr3_aa: CASSQDAMGGGSSAGELFF
j_call: TRBJ2-2
v_call: TRBV4-1

cdr3_aa: CASSLAGGEVSVAQHF
j_call: TRBJ1-5
v_call: TRBV7-2